This T cell receptor (beta chain) was found in a study of memory CD4+ T cells and cytomegalovirus serostatus. This CDR3 region has 16 residues. The V segment lost 5 bases and the J segment 0 bases; nucleotides outside the gene matches: 6. In germline, CDR1 is MNHEY, CDR2 SMNVEV (reference sequence). Single viable CD3+CD4+CD8-CD45RO+ cells were sorted as the memory CD4+ T cells. Serostatus was set by detecting CMV pp150, pp28, p38, p52 IgG. Study-level results: Of around 160 reported CMV TCRbeta sequences, under 80 were found in memory CD4+ repertoires.

Source study methods: After removing out-of-frame reads, 2 million to 2.5 million distinct TCRbeta sequences remained. Produced via immunoSEQ multiplex PCR; TCRdb's table is partial and in-frame only. V, J and clone size are those of that table, while D and trimming were read from the DNA. The sample lists approximately 46,000 clones, around four fifths occurring once. To note about this clone: Its cognate antigen is unknown.

The genes are TRBV27 and TRBJ1-4; 7 nucleotides agree with TRBD1. Sequencing was carried out using memory CD4+ T cells from blood. This receptor was identified in an adult in good health and CMV-seropositive. The CDR3 DNA reads as TGTGCCAGCAGTCCCAGGGACAGTGCAACTAATGAAAAACTGTTTTTT. This gives the protein CASSPRDSATNEKLFF. Combining the CDR3 with reference TRBV27 and TRBJ1-4 gives the whole variable domain EAQVTQNPRYLITVTGKKLTVTCSQNMNHEYMSWYRQDPGLGLRQIYYSMNVEVTDKGDVPEGYKVSRKEKRNFPLILESPSPNQTSLYFCASSPRDSATNEKLFFGSGTQLSVL.